This section outlines one TCR beta chain sequence together with its context. Antigen: not known. Germline V CDR1 and CDR2: SNHLY, FYNNEI. The germline V and J ends were trimmed by 5 bases and 4 bases, with 3 bases remaining between them. The CDR3 has 11 amino acids. Sequenced by immunoSEQ multiplex PCR; TCRdb stores in-frame clones only, minus some. The sample yields tens of thousands of clones, approximately 87% seen once. These data come from a study of T cell clones after liver transplantation. On the study more broadly: In this trial, immunosuppression withdrawal was attempted within 2 years of liver transplant. A pre-transplant mixed lymphocyte reaction with TCRbeta sequencing defined graft-donor-reactive clones followed in post-transplant blood. HCV positivity affected three of eight recipients; the rest lacked autoimmune or viral indications. Regarding the study as a whole: These preliminary findings come from unstandardized post-transplant sampling times.

The TCR comes from a human patient who received a liver transplant. Certain T cells may be donor cells from the graft. Sample: CD4+ T cells from blood, taken at the 22-month timepoint. The rearrangement joins TRBV2 to TRBJ2-1; no definite D call. The CDR3 is CASSSYNEQFF. CDR3 DNA: TGTGCCAGCAGTTCATACAATGAGCAGTTCTTC.